The rows below give T cell receptor beta chains drawn from one sample of a study of T cells expressing NK-cell markers. TCRdb reprocessed the 5' RACE reads and reports one entry per CDR3 protein, with no DNA. The listing contains about 260,000 distinct CDR3 sequences. The sample consisted of blood T cells: a sorted CD56 or NKG2C T cell subset, CD4+ or CD8+ T cells, or bulk PBMC T cells (not recorded which). Receptors were obtained from a man between 18 and 35 years old in good health. Both conserved end residues are part of each CDR3.

v_gene,j_gene,CDR3aa
TRBV6-1,TRBJ1-1,CASNPGLGNTEAFF
TRBV7-2,TRBJ2-1,CASSLAMGLYEQFF
TRBV6-1,TRBJ2-7,CASSREAGSSYEQYF
TRBV25-1,TRBJ2-5,CASSGPRYQETQYF
TRBV5-1,TRBJ1-1,CASSSRRGNTEAFF
TRBV6-2/TRBV6-3,TRBJ1-2,CASRGTAYGYTF
TRBV3-1,TRBJ2-5,CASSQLAETQYF
TRBV20-1,TRBJ1-4,CSARDWVTGKDEKLFF
TRBV5-5,TRBJ2-5,CASSLDRVGPETQYF
TRBV20-1,TRBJ1-5,CSAPTGTGAGQPQHF
TRBV2,TRBJ2-1,CASSDASSGSGEQFF
TRBV29-1,TRBJ2-2,CSVGVLAGAGELFF
TRBV9,TRBJ2-1,CASSGTGTHNEQFF
TRBV7-2,TRBJ2-3,CASSLDGGGDTQYF
TRBV10-3,TRBJ2-3,CAISDRGDTDTQYF
TRBV10-3,TRBJ2-1,CAIAPRAAQQGGGEQFF
TRBV6-5,TRBJ2-3,CASSSPGTDGTDTQYF
TRBV12-3/TRBV12-4,TRBJ2-5,CASSFGLASEETQYF
TRBV12-3/TRBV12-4,TRBJ1-2,CASSPRGGERNGYTF
TRBV18,TRBJ1-5,CASSPIGGTSNQPQHF
TRBV20-1,TRBJ2-7,CSAKDASYEQYF
TRBV11-2,TRBJ2-1,CASSPDGYNEQFF
TRBV12-3/TRBV12-4,TRBJ2-1,CASMETSGNEQFF
TRBV7-2,TRBJ1-1,CASSLGGTSRNEAFF
TRBV15,TRBJ1-4,CATSRDWARQAVNEKLFF
TRBV30,TRBJ2-1,CAWSSLAGGAFF
TRBV20-1,TRBJ2-1,CSAGTSGTIRGNEQFF
TRBV5-1,TRBJ1-6,CASSLEWDSDNSPLHF
TRBV6-4,TRBJ1-1,CASSVELNTEAFF
TRBV6-5,TRBJ2-3,CAATQAGDTQYF
TRBV20-1,TRBJ2-1,CSAREYPFSYNEQFF
TRBV18,TRBJ1-3,CASSPPMGQGIAGNTIYF
TRBV5-1,TRBJ2-5,CASSLRVDSETQYF
TRBV19,TRBJ1-5,CASSMTGISNQPQHF
TRBV7-8,TRBJ2-1,CASSPLRKYNEQFF
TRBV29-1,TRBJ1-5,CSVEGAGNQPQHF
TRBV6-2/TRBV6-3,TRBJ2-1,CASSERQGAYNEQFF
TRBV10-3,TRBJ1-5,CAISDWEGSSNQPQHF
TRBV7-9,TRBJ1-2,CASSWGTGGGYTF
TRBV19,TRBJ2-4,CASSILGEWSIQYF
TRBV12-5,TRBJ1-2,CASGLAQRRIYGYTF
TRBV7-9,TRBJ1-6,CASSLGSPGSPLHF
TRBV29-1,TRBJ2-5,CSVEGTRGGEETQYF
TRBV20-1,TRBJ2-3,CSASGLDTDTQYF
TRBV12-3/TRBV12-4,TRBJ2-3,CASSPGAGVYTQYF
TRBV4-2,TRBJ2-4,CASSPEGGSRKKNIQYF
TRBV11-2,TRBJ2-3,CASSPGTSGARSTDTQYF
TRBV13,TRBJ1-1,CASRLGFSTEAFF
TRBV6-5,TRBJ2-4,CASSSPPRKNIQYF
TRBV29-1,TRBJ2-7,CSVEVPGSNSYEQYF
TRBV12-3/TRBV12-4,TRBJ2-3,CASRTGLAGGGGTDTQYF